This passage covers 8 T cell receptor beta chains from one sample sequenced in a study of CD8+ T cells in alopecia areata. Treatment meaning: oral pan-JAK inhibitor, 5-10 mg twice daily. The authors extracted RNA and reverse transcribed it into cDNA as the sequencing template. Clones were read by immunoSEQ multiplex PCR, and TCRdb kept only the in-frame ones, dropping some. The sample consists of 200,000 to 250,000 clones, around 66% of them appearing once. This specimen was CD4+ T cells sorted from blood, taken at week 4, from a patient treated with tofacitinib. The receptors were gathered from a human donor with alopecia areata.

J is TRBJ2-2 and V is TRBV19; 8 positions match TRBD1. The CDR3 is made up of 16 amino acids. V shed 5 bases and J 1 base; nucleotides not matched to a gene: 6. Germline values: CDR1 LNHDA, CDR2 SQIVND (reference sequence). The CDR3 DNA follows: TGTGCCAGTAGTCCCACCGGGACAGGGAACACCGGGGAGCTGTTTTTT. Residues: CASSPTGTGNTGELFF.

The genes are TRBV30 and TRBJ1-2; D call uncertain. CDR3 length: 11 residues. The germline V gene encodes CDR1 GTSNPN and CDR2 SVGIG (reference sequence). V was cut by 8 bases and J by 3 bases, with 10 bases left in between. CDR3 DNA: TGTGCCGCTAAGGGTTACTATGGCTACACCTTC. It is translated as CAAKGYYGYTF.

This clone was found a few times. CDR3 protein: CASSLVLGNEQFF. The CDR3 nucleotides read TGTGCCAGCAGCCTGGTCCTGGGGAATGAGCAGTTCTTC. The chain uses TRBV5-4 and TRBJ2-1; D gene unclear. This CDR3 region has 13 residues. The germline V gene encodes CDR1 SGHNT and CDR2 YYREEE (reference sequence). The V gene lost 4 bases and the J gene lost 7 bases, with 12 bases spanning the gap. The variable domain in full, completed from reference TRBV5-4 and TRBJ2-1, reads ETGVTQSPTHLIKTRGQQVTLRCSSQSGHNTVSWYQQALGQGPQFIFQYYREEENGRGNFPPRFSGLQFPNYSSELNVNALELDDSALYLCASSLVLGNEQFFGPGTRLTVL.

The rearrangement links TRBV5-1 to TRBJ1-4; 9 bases map to TRBD1. V shed 5 bases and J 7 bases; nucleotides not matched to a gene: 12. The length of the CDR3 is 16 residues. In germline, CDR1 is SGHRS, CDR2 YFSETQ. For the CDR3, the DNA is TGCGCCAGCAGTCCGGGACAGGGTTTCTCGGTTGAAAAACTGTTTTTT. Translation: CASSPGQGFSVEKLFF.

This clone came up a few times. Additional DNA sequences in this sample encode the identical CDR3. The chain couples TRBV30 to TRBJ1-5; no definite D call. CDR1 and CDR2 from the germline V gene are GTSNPN and SVGIG (reference sequence). V lost 1 base and J lost 3, with 7 bases in between. The CDR3 loop spans 13 amino acids. The CDR3 region has the DNA TGTGCCTGGAGTGCGGGTAACAATCAGCCCCAGCATTTT. Amino acid sequence: CAWSAGNNQPQHF.

This chain uses TRBV19 with TRBJ2-5; perhaps TRBD1 as D (5 bases). Germline CDR1 and CDR2: LNHDA and SQIVND (reference sequence). The CDR3 spans 13 residues. Trimming pared 5 bases from V and 4 bases from J, leaving 11 bases between. CDR3 amino acids: CASSLRQRETQYF. CDR3 in DNA: TGTGCCAGTAGTCTGCGACAGCGAGAGACCCAGTACTTC. The full variable domain, completed using reference TRBV19 and TRBJ2-5, is DGGITQSPKYLFRKEGQNVTLSCEQNLNHDAMYWYRQDPGQGLRLIYYSQIVNDFQKGDIAEGYSVSREKKESFPLTVTSAQKNPTAFYLCASSLRQRETQYFGPGTRLLVL.

The V gene is TRBV29-1, the J gene TRBJ2-5; 9 nucleotides match TRBD2. After removal of 6 bases from V and 7 bases from J, the junction contained 12 bases not matched to a gene. From germline, CDR1 is SQVTM and CDR2 ANQGSEA. This CDR3 has 14 amino acids. Here the CDR3 reads CSVATGTSKGTQYF. The CDR3 DNA is TGCAGCGTGGCCACCGGGACTAGCAAGGGGACCCAGTACTTC. The full variable domain, in which reference TRBV29-1 and TRBJ2-5 provide the parts outside the CDR3, is SAVISQKPSRDICQRGTSLTIQCQVDSQVTMMFWYRQQPGQSLTLIATANQGSEATYESGFVIDKFPISRPNLTFSTLTVSNMSPEDSSIYLCSVATGTSKGTQYFGPGTRLLVL.

The CDR3 sequence is CSTANTEAFF. CDR3 coding DNA: TGCAGCACTGCGAACACTGAAGCTTTCTTT. The chain is built from TRBV29-1 and TRBJ1-1, with D uncertain. Germline assignment: CDR1 SQVTM and CDR2 ANQGSEA. The CDR3 sequence is 10 residues long. V was pared by 8 bases and J by 1 base, with 5 bases between.